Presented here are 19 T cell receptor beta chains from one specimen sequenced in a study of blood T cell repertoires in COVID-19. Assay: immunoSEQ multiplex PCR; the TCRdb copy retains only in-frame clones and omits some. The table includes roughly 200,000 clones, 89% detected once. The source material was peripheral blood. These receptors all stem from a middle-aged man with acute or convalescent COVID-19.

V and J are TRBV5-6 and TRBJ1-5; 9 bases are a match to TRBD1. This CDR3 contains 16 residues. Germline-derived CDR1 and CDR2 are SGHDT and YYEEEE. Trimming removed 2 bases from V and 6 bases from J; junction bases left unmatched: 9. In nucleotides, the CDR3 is TGTGCCAGCAGCTTTTTGGGGACAGGGCTTACTCAGCCCCAGCATTTT. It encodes CASSFLGTGLTQPQHF.

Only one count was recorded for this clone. CDR3 DNA sequence: TGTGCCAGTAGTACGACCCCTCTCCTCGGCGGGGGCCTTCACACCGGGGAGCTGTTTTTT. It is translated as CASSTTPLLGGGLHTGELFF. This chain connects TRBV19 to TRBJ2-2; D may be TRBD2 (7 bases). The CDR3 consists of 20 residues. V gave up 4 bases and J gave up 3 bases, with 27 bases separating them. CDR1 is LNHDA, CDR2 SQIVND, per germline (reference sequence).

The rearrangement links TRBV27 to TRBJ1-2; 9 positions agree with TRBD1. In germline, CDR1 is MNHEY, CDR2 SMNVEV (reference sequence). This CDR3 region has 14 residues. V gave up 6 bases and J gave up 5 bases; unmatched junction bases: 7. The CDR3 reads CASRLQGAGYGYTF. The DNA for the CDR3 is TGTGCCAGCAGACTACAGGGGGCTGGGTATGGCTACACCTTC.

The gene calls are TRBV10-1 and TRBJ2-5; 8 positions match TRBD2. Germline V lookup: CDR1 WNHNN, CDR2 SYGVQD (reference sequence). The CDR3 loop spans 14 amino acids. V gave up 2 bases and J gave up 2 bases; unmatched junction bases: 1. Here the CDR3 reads CASSERGGQETQYF. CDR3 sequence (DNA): TGCGCCAGCAGTGAGCGGGGGGGACAAGAGACCCAGTACTTC.

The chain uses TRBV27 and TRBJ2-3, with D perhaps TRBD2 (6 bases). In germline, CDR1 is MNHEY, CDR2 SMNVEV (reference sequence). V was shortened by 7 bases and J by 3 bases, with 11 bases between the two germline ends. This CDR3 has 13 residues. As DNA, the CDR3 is TGTGCCAGCAAGTCGCGGGGAACAGATACGCAGTATTTT. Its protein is CASKSRGTDTQYF.

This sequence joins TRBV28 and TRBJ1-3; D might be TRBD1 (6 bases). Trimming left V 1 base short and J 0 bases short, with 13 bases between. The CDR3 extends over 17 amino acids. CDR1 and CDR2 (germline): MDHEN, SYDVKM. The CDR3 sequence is CASSLFGGRDSGNTIYF. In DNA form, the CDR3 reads TGTGCCAGCAGTTTATTTGGGGGCCGGGACTCTGGAAACACCATATATTTT.

CDR3: CASSIVGTDEQYF. The CDR3 nucleotides read TGTGCCAGTAGTATAGTGGGTACAGACGAGCAGTACTTC. The V and J genes are TRBV19 and TRBJ2-7; unclear D gene. V lost 1 base and J 5 bases, leaving 9 bases between the germline ends. CDR3 length equals 13 residues. Germline V gene data show CDR1 as LNHDA and CDR2 as SQIVND (reference sequence).

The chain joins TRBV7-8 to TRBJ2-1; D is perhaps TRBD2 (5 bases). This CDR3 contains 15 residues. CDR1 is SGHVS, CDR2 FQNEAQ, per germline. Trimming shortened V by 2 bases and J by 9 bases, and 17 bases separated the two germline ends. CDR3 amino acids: CASSLRSLDGGEQFF. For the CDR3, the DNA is TGTGCCAGCAGCTTACGGTCACTAGATGGTGGTGAGCAGTTCTTC.

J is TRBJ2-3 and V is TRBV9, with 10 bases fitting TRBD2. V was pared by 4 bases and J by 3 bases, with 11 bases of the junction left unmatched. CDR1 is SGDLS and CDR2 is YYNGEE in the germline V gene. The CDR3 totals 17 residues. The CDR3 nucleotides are TGTGCCAGCAGCCCTAGTCTGAGCGGGGGGGATACAGATACGCAGTATTTT. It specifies CASSPSLSGGDTDTQYF.

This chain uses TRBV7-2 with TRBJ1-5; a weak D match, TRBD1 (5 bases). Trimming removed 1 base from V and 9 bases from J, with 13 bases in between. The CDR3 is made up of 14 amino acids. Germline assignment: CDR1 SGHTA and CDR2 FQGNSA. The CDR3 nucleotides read TGTGCCAGCAGCTTAGGGGGCAGGGTGGGGCCCCAGCATTTT. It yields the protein CASSLGGRVGPQHF.

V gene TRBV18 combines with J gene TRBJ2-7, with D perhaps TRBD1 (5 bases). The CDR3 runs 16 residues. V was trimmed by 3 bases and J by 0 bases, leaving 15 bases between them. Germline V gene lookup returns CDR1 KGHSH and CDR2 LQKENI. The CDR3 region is CASSPGQGSGSYEQYF. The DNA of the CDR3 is TGTGCCAGCTCACCGGGGCAGGGAAGTGGCTCCTACGAGCAGTACTTC. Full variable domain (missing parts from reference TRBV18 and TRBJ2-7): NAGVMQNPRHLVRRRGQEARLRCSPMKGHSHVYWYRQLPEEGLKFMVYLQKENIIDESGMPKERFSAEFPKEGPSILRIQQVVRGDSAAYFCASSPGQGSGSYEQYFGPGTRLTVT.

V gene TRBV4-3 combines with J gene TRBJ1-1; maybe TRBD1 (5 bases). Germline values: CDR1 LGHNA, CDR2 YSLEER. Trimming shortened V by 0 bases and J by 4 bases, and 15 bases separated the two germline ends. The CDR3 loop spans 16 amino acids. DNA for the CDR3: TGCGCCAGCAGCCAAGAACCTGCAGGGTACGGCACTGAAGCTTTCTTT. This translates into CASSQEPAGYGTEAFF.

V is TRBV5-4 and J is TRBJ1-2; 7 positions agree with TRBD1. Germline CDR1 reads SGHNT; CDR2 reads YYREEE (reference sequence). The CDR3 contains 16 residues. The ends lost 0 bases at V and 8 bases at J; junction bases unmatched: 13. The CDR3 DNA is TGTGCCAGCAGCTTGGACCCCGGGACAGAATATGGAGGCTACACCTTC. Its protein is CASSLDPGTEYGGYTF.

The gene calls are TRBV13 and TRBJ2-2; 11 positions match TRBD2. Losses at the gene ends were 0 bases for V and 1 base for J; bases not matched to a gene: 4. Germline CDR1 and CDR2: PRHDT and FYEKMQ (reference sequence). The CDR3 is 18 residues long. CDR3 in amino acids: CASSLGLAGDLNTGELFF. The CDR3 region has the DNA TGTGCCAGCAGCTTAGGACTAGCGGGGGATCTGAACACCGGGGAGCTGTTTTTT.

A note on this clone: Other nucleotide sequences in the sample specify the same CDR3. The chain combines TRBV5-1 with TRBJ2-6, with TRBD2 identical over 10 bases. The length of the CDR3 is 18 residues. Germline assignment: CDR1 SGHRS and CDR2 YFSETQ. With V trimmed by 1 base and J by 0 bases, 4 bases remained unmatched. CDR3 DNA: TGCGCCAGCAGCTTGCTAGCGGGGGCGAGCTCTGGGGCCAACGTCCTGACTTTC. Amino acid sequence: CASSLLAGASSGANVLTF.

The CDR3 protein is CASSEGRRGAGELFF. The CDR3 DNA follows: TGTGCCAGCAGTGAAGGACGGCGGGGAGCCGGGGAGCTGTTTTTT. The genes are TRBV6-1 and TRBJ2-2; perhaps TRBD2 as D (6 bases). V was shortened by 1 base and J by 6 bases, with 12 bases between the two germline ends. This CDR3 contains 15 residues. Germline CDR1 and CDR2: MNHNS and SASEGT.

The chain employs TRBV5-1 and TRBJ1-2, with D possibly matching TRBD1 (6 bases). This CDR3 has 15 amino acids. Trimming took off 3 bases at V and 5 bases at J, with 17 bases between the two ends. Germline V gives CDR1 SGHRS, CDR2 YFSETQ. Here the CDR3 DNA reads TGCGCCAGCAGCTACGGCAGGGGTTCTGAGTATGGCTACACCTTC. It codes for CASSYGRGSEYGYTF. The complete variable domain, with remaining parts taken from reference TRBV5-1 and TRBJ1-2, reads KAGVTQTPRYLIKTRGQQVTLSCSPISGHRSVSWYQQTPGQGLQFLFEYFSETQRNKGNFPGRFSGRQFSNSRSEMNVSTLELGDSALYLCASSYGRGSEYGYTFGSGTRLTVV.

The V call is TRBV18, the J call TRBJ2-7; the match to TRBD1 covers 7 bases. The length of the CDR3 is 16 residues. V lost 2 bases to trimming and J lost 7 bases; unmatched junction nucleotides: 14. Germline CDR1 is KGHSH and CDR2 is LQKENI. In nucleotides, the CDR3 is TGTGCCAGCTCACCATTGGCGACAGGGTCGATTGGGGAGCAGTACTTC. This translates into CASSPLATGSIGEQYF.

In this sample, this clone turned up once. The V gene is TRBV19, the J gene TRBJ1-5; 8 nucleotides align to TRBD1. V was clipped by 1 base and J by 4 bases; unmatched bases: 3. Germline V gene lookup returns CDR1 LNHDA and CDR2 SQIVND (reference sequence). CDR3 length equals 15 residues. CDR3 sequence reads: CASSIAGGLNQPQHF. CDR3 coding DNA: TGTGCCAGTAGTATAGCAGGGGGCCTTAATCAGCCCCAGCATTTT.